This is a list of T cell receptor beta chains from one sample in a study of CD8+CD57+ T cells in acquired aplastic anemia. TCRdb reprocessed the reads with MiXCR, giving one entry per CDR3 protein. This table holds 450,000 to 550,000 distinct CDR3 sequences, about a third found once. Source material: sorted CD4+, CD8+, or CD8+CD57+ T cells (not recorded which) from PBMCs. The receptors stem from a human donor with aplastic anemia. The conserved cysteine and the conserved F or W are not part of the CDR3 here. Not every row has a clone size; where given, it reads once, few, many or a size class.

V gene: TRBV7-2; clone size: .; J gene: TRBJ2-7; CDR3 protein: ASSFVLAGGDEQY
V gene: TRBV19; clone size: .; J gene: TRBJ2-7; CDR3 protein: ASSIGPSSYEQY
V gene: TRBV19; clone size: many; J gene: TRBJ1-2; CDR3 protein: ASTPQANYGYT
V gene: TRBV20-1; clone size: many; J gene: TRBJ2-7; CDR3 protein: SAVRVNYEQY
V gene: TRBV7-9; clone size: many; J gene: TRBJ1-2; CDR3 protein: ASSPTNDIPVGGYT
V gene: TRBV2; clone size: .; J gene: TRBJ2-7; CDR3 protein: ATNRESSYEQY
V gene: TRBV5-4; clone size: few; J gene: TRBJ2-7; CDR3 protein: ASSSRQEEQY
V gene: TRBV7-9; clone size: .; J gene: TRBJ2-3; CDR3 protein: ASRPTGTDTQY
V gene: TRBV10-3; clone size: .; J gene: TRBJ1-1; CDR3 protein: ASSQKIEAF
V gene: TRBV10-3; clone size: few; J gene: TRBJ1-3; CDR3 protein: ATVMGTSGNTIY
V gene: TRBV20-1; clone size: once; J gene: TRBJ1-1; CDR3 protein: SAARQGGSTEAF
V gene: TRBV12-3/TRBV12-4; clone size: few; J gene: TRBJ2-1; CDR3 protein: ASSRAGNEQF
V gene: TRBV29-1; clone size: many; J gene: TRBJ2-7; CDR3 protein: SVVGGTGAYEQY
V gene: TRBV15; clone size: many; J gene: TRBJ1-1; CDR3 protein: ATSTASTGGTEAF
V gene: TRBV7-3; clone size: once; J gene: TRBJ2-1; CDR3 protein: ASSLGGGSTYNEQF
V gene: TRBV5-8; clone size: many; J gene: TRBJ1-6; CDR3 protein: ASSPPPNSPLH
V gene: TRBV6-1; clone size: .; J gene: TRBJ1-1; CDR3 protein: AIRQGQPDTEAF
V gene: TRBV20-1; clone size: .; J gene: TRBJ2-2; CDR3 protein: SARPHGQGRPGELF
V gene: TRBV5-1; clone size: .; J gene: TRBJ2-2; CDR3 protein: ASSLQNPDTGELF
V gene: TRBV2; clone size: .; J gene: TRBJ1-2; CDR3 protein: ASSGQGQGFYGYT
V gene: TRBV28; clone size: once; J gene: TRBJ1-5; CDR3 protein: ASTIVDQPQH
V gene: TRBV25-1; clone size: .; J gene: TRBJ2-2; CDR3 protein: ASRATGNPNTGELF
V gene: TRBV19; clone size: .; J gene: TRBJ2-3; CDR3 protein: ASSLRDRRIDTQY
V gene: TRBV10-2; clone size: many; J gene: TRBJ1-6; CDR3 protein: ASTGEYPPLH
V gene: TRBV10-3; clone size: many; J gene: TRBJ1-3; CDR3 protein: AISRGNTIY